This entry lists 5 T cell receptor beta chains sequenced from one sample in a study of regulatory T cells in long-lasting Graves disease. Time point described: persistent/refractory GD, antithyroid drugs over 5 years with positive TRAb. RNA extracted from PBMCs served as the sequencing template. Researchers made TCR beta libraries by using iRepertoire HTBI primers and running Arm-PCR on CDR3 regions. TCRdb itself ran the multiplex PCR reads through MiXCR, one entry per CDR3 protein. This table has some 340,000 distinct CDR3 sequences, 20% to 25% appearing once. Sample: peripheral blood mononuclear cells (PBMCs), taken when the disease was refractory, from a patient treated with antithyroid drugs. The receptors stem from a middle-aged woman with Graves disease.

This clonotype occurred many times. This chain joins TRBV28 and TRBJ2-7, with a possible D match to TRBD1 (6 bases). Germline CDR1 and CDR2: MDHEN and SYDVKM. V shed 6 bases and J shed 3 bases, with 18 bases lying between them. CDR3 length equals 15 residues. CDR3 bases: TGTGCCAGCAGGCCAACCGGGACACCCTACTACGAGCAGTACTTC. Translating gives CASRPTGTPYYEQYF.

This clonotype was seen repeatedly, ten times or more. This rearrangement joins TRBV27 to TRBJ2-5; D possibly corresponds to TRBD2 (7 bases). Germline CDR1 is MNHEY and CDR2 is SMNVEV (reference sequence). The CDR3 has 15 amino acids. Trimming cost V 8 bases and J 2 bases, with 18 bases left between them. The CDR3: CASRRPGGTQETQYF. The CDR3 DNA sequence: TGTGCCAGCCGGAGACCGGGGGGCACTCAAGAGACCCAGTACTTC.

As regards this clonotype: Being one base from a much bigger clone, this may be a read error. V is TRBV9 and J is TRBJ2-5; D unresolved. The CDR3 is 16 amino acids. Germline CDR1 reads SGDLS; CDR2 reads YYNGEE. CDR3 nucleotides: TGTGCCAGCAGCTTAGCCCCGTCTTCTATCCAAGAGGCCCAGTACTTC. This codes for CASSLAPSSIQEAQYF.

This clonotype has a count of ten or more. The V and J genes are TRBV11-2 and TRBJ2-7; either TRBD1 or TRBD2 may supply D (5 bases each). Germline V gene sequence: CDR1 SGHAT, CDR2 FQNNGV. Trimming cost V 5 bases and J 2 bases, with 22 bases left between them. CDR3 size: 17 residues. CDR3 DNA sequence: TGTGCCAGCAGCGGGGGAACCTTCCGGGACCTCACCTACGAGCAGTACTTC. The encoded protein is CASSGGTFRDLTYEQYF.

This clonotype has a count of ten or more. The V and J genes are TRBV28 and TRBJ1-1; no definite D call. This CDR3 is built from 13 residues. Germline V gives CDR1 MDHEN, CDR2 SYDVKM. The V and J ends lost 3 bases and 4 bases respectively, with 9 bases between them. DNA for the CDR3: TGTGCCAGCAGTTTCGGGGTGAGCACTGAAGCTTTCTTT. This sequence encodes CASSFGVSTEAFF. Complete variable domain (other parts from reference TRBV28 and TRBJ1-1): DVKVTQSSRYLVKRTGEKVFLECVQDMDHENMFWYRQDPGLGLRLIYFSYDVKMKEKGDIPEGYSVSREKKERFSLILESASTNQTSMYLCASSFGVSTEAFFGQGTRLTVV.